The clone carrying this TCR beta chain came up a few times. Its cognate antigen is unknown. Arm-PCR of CDR3 regions and iRepertoire HTBI primers were used to build TCR beta libraries. One entry per CDR3 protein results from TCRdb running MiXCR on the multiplex PCR reads. The top ten clones hold about 12% of a sample with 530,000 or so distinct CDR3 sequences, roughly 16% of them seen once. The data originate from a study of regulatory T cells in long-lasting Graves disease. Regarding the study as a whole: Segments TRBV28, TRBJ1-2 and TRBJ2-5 showed preferential usage in persistent disease.

Time point in this sample: newly diagnosed GD, antithyroid drugs for less than 3 months. Scientists built the TCR library using RNA that was extracted from PBMCs. All patients originated from an endocrinology department located in Xi'an, China. The CDR3 extends over 15 amino acids. V trimming: 3 bases; J trimming: 8 bases; junction bases outside the gene matches: 10. In germline, CDR1 is SGHRS, CDR2 YFSETQ. This sample was shared with a second study, whose subject was T cells in Graves' hyperthyroidism and ophthalmopathy.

This clonotype originated in a man aged 18 to 30 with Graves disease. The chain links TRBV5-1 to TRBJ1-1; 10 nucleotides align to TRBD1. Specimen: peripheral blood mononuclear cells (PBMCs), collected at new diagnosis, from a patient treated with antithyroid drugs. The CDR3 DNA follows: TGCGCCAGCAGCTCCTCGACAGGGGGCGCTTCAGAAGCTTTCTTT. This translates into CASSSSTGGASEAFF. The full variable domain, in which reference TRBV5-1 and TRBJ1-1 provide the parts outside the CDR3, is KAGVTQTPRYLIKTRGQQVTLSCSPISGHRSVSWYQQTPGQGLQFLFEYFSETQRNKGNFPGRFSGRQFSNSRSEMNVSTLELGDSALYLCASSSSTGGASEAFFGQGTRLTVV.